Shown below are 2 T cell receptor beta chains from a single sample sequenced in a study of blood T cell repertoires in COVID-19. Method: immunoSEQ multiplex PCR; TCRdb's copy keeps in-frame clones and lacks some. The repertoire has 250,000 or so clones, nearly 85% of them found once; the top ten carry roughly 5.5%. Sequencing was performed on peripheral blood. The receptors here all came from a human donor in a cohort sampled during active COVID-19.

Notes on this clone: A read error is possible here, since a much larger clone lies one base away. The chain couples TRBV7-9 to TRBJ2-5; D uncertain. The CDR3 contains 13 residues. Germline V gives CDR1 SEHNR, CDR2 FQNEAQ (reference sequence). V dropped 2 bases and J dropped 2 bases, with 6 bases sitting between them. The CDR3 loop is CASSLPGQETQYF. In nucleotides, the CDR3 is TGTGCCAGCAGCTTACCGGGTCAAGAGACCCAGTACTTC.

The chain is built from TRBV29-1 and TRBJ1-1; D gene unclear. The CDR3 is made up of 12 amino acids. V was shortened by 7 bases and J by 4 bases, with 13 bases between the two germline ends. In germline, CDR1 is SQVTM, CDR2 ANQGSEA. CDR3 region: CSAGDRGTEAFF. The DNA of the CDR3 is TGCAGCGCGGGAGACCGAGGCACTGAAGCTTTCTTT. Using reference TRBV29-1 and TRBJ1-1 for the parts outside the CDR3, the full variable domain is SAVISQKPSRDICQRGTSLTIQCQVDSQVTMMFWYRQQPGQSLTLIATANQGSEATYESGFVIDKFPISRPNLTFSTLTVSNMSPEDSSIYLCSAGDRGTEAFFGQGTRLTVV.